This T cell receptor (beta chain) emerged from a study of blood T cell repertoires in COVID-19. Looking at the study overall: Nucleic acid was either cDNA or gDNA, and it came from T cells, B-cell-depleted T cells, or PBMCs.

The V gene lost 8 bases and the J gene lost 5 bases, with 19 bases spanning the gap. CDR1 is MGHDK and CDR2 is SYGVNS in the germline V gene. This CDR3 has 14 amino acids. Only in-frame clones appear in the TCRdb table, and some are missing; sequencing was by immunoSEQ multiplex PCR. Of roughly 210,000 clones in the sample, 88% were seen once. This receptor was identified in a man in his 70s with acute or convalescent COVID-19. Source material: peripheral blood. V and J are TRBV25-1 and TRBJ2-7; TRBD1 might be the D (6 bases). This CDR3 is CASGPTGAYNEQYF. CDR3 coding DNA: TGTGCCAGCGGTCCGACAGGTGCCTATAACGAGCAGTACTTC.